A selection of T cell receptor beta chains follows, all from one sample in a study of technical replicates of blood from a handful of donors. Using immunoSEQ multiplex PCR, the repertoire was profiled, and TCRdb retains in-frame clones only, with some absent. The data show roughly 16,000 clones, approximately 90% seen once. Sequenced material: PBMCs. The receptors originated from a human donor in good health. Each CDR3 is given with its conserved first and last residue. D genes are given only for firm matches. Not all rows give a size; the values are once, few, many and, for expanded clones, a class.

. | . | TRBJ2-7 | TRBV19 | CASSIAAGPYEQYF | TGTGCCAGTAGTATAGCTGCAGGGCCCTACGAGCAGTACTTC
. | . | TRBJ2-1 | TRBV2 | CASSAPRGNEQFF | TGTGCCAGCAGTGCGCCTAGGGGGAATGAGCAGTTCTTC
once | TRBD2 | TRBJ2-2 | TRBV19 | CATLSGTSGSNTGELFF | TGTGCCACCTTAAGCGGGACTAGCGGTTCGAACACCGGGGAGCTGTTTTTT
. | . | TRBJ2-5 | TRBV30 | CAWNYQGYGETQYF | TGTGCCTGGAATTACCAGGGGTATGGAGAGACCCAGTACTTC
. | . | TRBJ2-2 | TRBV28 | CASSLPDSLGGELFF | TGTGCCAGCAGTTTACCCGACAGTTTGGGAGGGGAGCTGTTTTTT
. | TRBD2 | TRBJ2-1 | TRBV30 | CAWSVSWGGDEQFF | TGTGCCTGGAGTGTATCTTGGGGGGGGGACGAGCAGTTCTTC
. | TRBD2 | TRBJ2-7 | TRBV7-2 | CASSLAGTSQYEQYF | TGTGCCAGCAGCTTAGCTGGGACTAGCCAATACGAGCAGTACTTC
. | . | TRBJ1-2 | TRBV5-8 | CASSLKEGSYGYTF | TGTGCCAGCAGCTTGAAGGAGGGATCCTATGGCTACACCTTC
. | . | TRBJ1-4 | TRBV30 | CAWSSGLTNEKLFF | TGTGCCTGGAGTTCAGGGTTGACTAATGAAAAACTGTTTTTT
. | TRBD2 | TRBJ2-5 | TRBV6-1 | CASSEISGRAAETQYF | TGTGCCAGCAGTGAAATCAGCGGGAGGGCCGCGGAGACCCAGTACTTC
. | TRBD1 | TRBJ2-2 | TRBV7-3 | CASSLRAGTVNTGELFF | TGTGCCAGCAGCTTAAGGGCTGGGACAGTGAACACCGGGGAGCTGTTTTTT
. | . | TRBJ2-5 | TRBV30 | CAWSVGAETQYF | TGTGCCTGGAGTGTAGGAGCGGAGACCCAGTACTTC
. | TRBD2 | TRBJ2-1 | TRBV4-1 | CASSQDRGLAVFF | TGCGCCAGCAGCCAAGATAGGGGACTAGCAGTGTTCTTC
. | . | TRBJ1-1 | TRBV5-1 | CASGDPGHENTEAFF | TGCGCCAGCGGGGACCCGGGACACGAGAACACTGAAGCTTTCTTT
. | TRBD2 | TRBJ2-2 | TRBV5-4 | CASSLAGLAGETGELFF | TGTGCCAGCAGCTTGGCCGGGCTAGCGGGAGAGACCGGGGAGCTGTTTTTT
. | TRBD2 | TRBJ2-7 | TRBV19 | CASSIGLAGGPVEQYF | TGTGCCAGTAGTATAGGACTAGCGGGAGGCCCAGTGGAGCAGTACTTC
. | . | TRBJ2-1 | TRBV14 | CASSQQGGRYYNEQFF | TGTGCCAGCAGCCAGCAGGGAGGTCGTTACTACAATGAGCAGTTCTTC
. | TRBD2 | TRBJ2-2 | TRBV29-1 | CSVEKGLAGSGELFF | TGCAGCGTTGAAAAAGGCCTAGCGGGATCCGGGGAGCTGTTTTTT
. | TRBD1 | TRBJ1-1 | TRBV5-1 | CASSGQTGGEIEAFF | TGCGCCAGCAGCGGACAGACAGGGGGCGAGATTGAAGCTTTCTTT
. | . | TRBJ1-1 | TRBV6-1 | CASSEATFWAGLNTEAFF | TGTGCCAGCAGTGAAGCTACTTTCTGGGCAGGCTTGAACACTGAAGCTTTCTTT
once | TRBD2 | TRBJ2-1 | TRBV5-1 | CASLHGAGGPRFNEQFF | TGCGCCAGCTTACATGGGGCGGGAGGGCCGAGATTCAATGAGCAGTTCTTC
. | . | TRBJ1-1 | TRBV10-1 | CASSLGRDGNTEAFF | TGCGCCAGCAGCCTGGGGCGGGATGGGAACACTGAGGCTTTCTTT
. | . | TRBJ2-2 | TRBV7-9 | CASSADILGELFF | TGTGCCAGCAGCGCGGACATTCTCGGGGAGCTGTTTTTT
. | TRBD2 | TRBJ2-5 | TRBV2 | CASTGSGGPGETQYF | TGTGCCAGCACGGGGTCGGGAGGGCCAGGAGAGACCCAGTACTTC
. | TRBD2 | TRBJ2-1 | TRBV29-1 | CSVDWASGSYNEQFF | TGCAGCGTTGATTGGGCTAGCGGTTCCTACAATGAGCAGTTCTTC
. | . | TRBJ1-1 | TRBV2 | CASSELADGGTEAFF | TGTGCCAGCAGTGAGCTGGCGGATGGTGGCACTGAAGCTTTCTTT
. | . | TRBJ1-4 | TRBV5-1 | CASRWGPNEKLFF | TGCGCCAGCAGGTGGGGCCCTAATGAAAAACTGTTTTTT